The 14 T cell receptor beta chains given below trace back to one sample, sequenced in a study of T cell repertoires in cytomegalovirus infection (dated by TCRdb to the late 2010s). This sample was sequenced with an Illumina HiSeq 1500. Through fastp at Q25 and MiXCR, TCRdb rebuilt clones from the public reads, retaining in-frame beta chains. Merged by CDR3 protein, the rows form single entries marked with the most common genes and DNA. This sample holds more than 500,000 distinct CDR3 sequences; 16% were observed only once. Under 30% of the sample rests with the top ten. The specimen sequenced was CD8+ T cells from PBMCs. These receptors originate from a human donor in good health (CMV status not recorded). Some clones in this sample may be carry-over from other donors' samples.

This clonotype came up a few times. V gene TRBV15 combines with J gene TRBJ2-1, with 11 bases identical to TRBD2. The germline CDR1 and CDR2 sequences are LNHNV and YYDKDF (reference sequence). There are 18 residues in the CDR3. After removal of 0 bases from V and 5 bases from J, the junction contained 9 bases not matched to a gene. CDR3 nucleotide sequence: TGTGCCACCAGCAGAGATAGCCCTAGCGGGAGGCCAAACAATGAGCAGTTCTTC. Protein: CATSRDSPSGRPNNEQFF.

This clonotype was counted ten times or more. J is TRBJ2-7 and V is TRBV6-9, with D possibly being TRBD1 (5 bases). Trimming left V 7 bases short and J 3 bases short, with 22 bases between. Looked up from germline, CDR1 is MNHGY and CDR2 is SVAAGI. CDR3 length: 16 residues. This chain's CDR3 is CASTPQGTPFGYEQYF. The CDR3 DNA follows: TGTGCCAGCACCCCGCAGGGCACCCCCTTTGGCTACGAGCAGTACTTC.

This clonotype was picked up many times. V is TRBV7-8 and J is TRBJ1-1, with 11 positions matching TRBD1. J was trimmed by 1 base and V by 5 bases; bases with no gene match: 9. Germline CDR1 reads SGHVS; CDR2 reads FQNEAQ. The CDR3 is 17 amino acids. CDR3 sequence reads: CASSLDRGPRKNTEAFF. The CDR3 coding sequence is TGTGCCAGCAGCCTGGACAGGGGGCCGCGAAAGAACACTGAAGCTTTCTTT.

This clonotype was observed at least ten times. The chain combines TRBV7-7 with TRBJ2-5; maybe TRBD2 (7 bases). CDR1 and CDR2 (germline): SSHAT, FNYEAQ (reference sequence). CDR3 length: 14 amino acids. Trimming removed 5 bases from V and 4 bases from J, with 14 bases in between. The CDR3 region is CASSHGGRGETQYF. DNA for the CDR3: TGTGCCAGCAGCCACGGGGGGCGCGGAGAGACCCAGTACTTC.

This clonotype appeared many times. The chain links TRBV19 to TRBJ1-5; the match to TRBD1 covers 9 bases. J lost 0 bases, V lost 7 bases, and 7 bases had no gene match. The germline CDR1 and CDR2 sequences are LNHDA and SQIVND (reference sequence). CDR3 length: 16 residues. In nucleotides, the CDR3 is TGTGCCAGTAAAACAGACAGGGGGATTAGCAATCAGCCCCAGCATTTT. It encodes CASKTDRGISNQPQHF. Drawing the rest from reference TRBV19 and TRBJ1-5, the complete variable domain is DGGITQSPKYLFRKEGQNVTLSCEQNLNHDAMYWYRQDPGQGLRLIYYSQIVNDFQKGDIAEGYSVSREKKESFPLTVTSAQKNPTAFYLCASKTDRGISNQPQHFGDGTRLSIL.

This rearrangement joins TRBV5-1 to TRBJ2-1; 8 bases are shared with TRBD1. CDR3 length equals 11 residues. The trim removed 4 bases at V and 9 bases at J, leaving 0 bases unmatched. The germline V gene has CDR1 SGHRS and CDR2 YFSETQ. In DNA form, the CDR3 reads TGCGCCAGCAGCGGACAGGGTGAGCAGTTCTTC. Amino acid sequence: CASSGQGEQFF.

The chain links TRBV6-5 to TRBJ1-2, with D tentatively TRBD1 (5 bases). The length of the CDR3 is 12 residues. Deletions cut 0 bases from V and 10 bases from J, with 9 bases between. Germline-derived CDR1 and CDR2 are MNHEY and SVGAGI. CDR3 sequence: CASSYSGVVYTF. The DNA for the CDR3 is TGTGCCAGCAGTTACTCAGGGGTCGTCTACACCTTC.

This clonotype was picked up many times. V is TRBV24-1 and J is TRBJ2-1, with D tentatively TRBD1 or TRBD2 (6 bases each). Deletions cut 4 bases from V and 8 bases from J, with 23 bases between. The germline gives CDR1 KGHDR, CDR2 SFDVKD. This CDR3 region has 17 residues. This CDR3 is CATSETDRGGRLYEQFF. The CDR3 DNA is TGTGCCACCAGTGAGACCGACAGAGGGGGGCGGTTGTATGAGCAGTTCTTC.

This clonotype was detected only a few times. This chain joins TRBV30 and TRBJ1-2; D gene uncertain. The CDR3 is 13 amino acids. Trimming took off 0 bases at V and 6 bases at J, with 11 bases between the two ends. From germline, CDR1 is GTSNPN and CDR2 SVGIG (reference sequence). CDR3: CAWSVFGEDGYTF. In nucleotides, the CDR3 is TGTGCCTGGAGTGTATTCGGCGAGGATGGCTACACCTTC.

This clonotype was counted only a few times. This chain joins TRBV27 and TRBJ2-7; TRBD1 might be the D (6 bases). Trimming removed 5 bases at V and 4 bases at J, with 21 bases between. CDR3 size: 16 residues. Germline V gene data show CDR1 as MNHEY and CDR2 as SMNVEV (reference sequence). CDR3 DNA: TGTGCCAGCAGTCCCTCGACAGGAGAAGCCCTTTACGAGCAGTACTTC. It specifies CASSPSTGEALYEQYF.

The sample holds a few counts of this clonotype. The J gene is TRBJ1-5, the V gene TRBV19, with 12 nucleotides matching TRBD1. V trimming: 10 bases; J trimming: 3 bases; junction bases outside the gene matches: 10. The V gene's germline CDR1 is LNHDA and CDR2 SQIVND (reference sequence). This CDR3 comprises 16 residues. The CDR3 nucleotides read TGTGCCACCAAAGGGGACAGGGGGCTAGTCAATCAGCCCCAGCATTTT. It is translated as CATKGDRGLVNQPQHF.

This clonotype was counted ten times or more. The V call is TRBV7-3, the J call TRBJ2-3, with D possibly matching TRBD1 (5 bases). From germline, CDR1 is SGHTA and CDR2 FQGTGA. This CDR3 region has 15 residues. Trimming removed 5 bases at V and 0 bases at J, with 12 bases between. The CDR3 protein is CASSPGHTSTDTQYF. The CDR3 nucleotides read TGTGCCAGCAGCCCCGGACACACCAGCACAGATACGCAGTATTTT.

Ten or more counts support this clonotype. This chain links TRBV19 with TRBJ1-2; tentative D call: TRBD1 (5 bases). CDR1 is LNHDA, CDR2 SQIVND, per germline (reference sequence). The CDR3 has 17 amino acids. V lost 7 bases and J 3 bases, leaving 24 bases between the germline ends. The CDR3: CASTNIDSPGKDYGYTF. As DNA, the CDR3 is TGTGCCAGTACCAATATCGACAGCCCAGGCAAGGACTATGGCTACACCTTC.

The chain uses TRBV2 and TRBJ1-2, with TRBD1 as a possible D gene (5 bases). Trimming took 6 bases from V and 8 from J, leaving 7 bases between them. CDR1 and CDR2 from the germline V gene are SNHLY and FYNNEI. There are 10 residues in the CDR3. CDR3 sequence (DNA): TGTGCCAGCAGGGGGCAAGGCTACACCTTC. Translating gives CASRGQGYTF.